This TCR beta chain was sequenced for a study of long-term antiretroviral therapy in people with HIV. As for the study in general: Sampling started about a decade before the 2015 immediate-ART recommendation. Study conclusions and caveats: All time points showed a repertoire dominated by clones expanded before ART.

This clone was observed a single time. Its antigen is unidentified. V dropped 5 bases and J dropped 7; count of bases not matched to a gene: 10. This CDR3 region has 14 residues. Germline CDR1 SGHTA, CDR2 FQGTGA. Assay version v3.0 of immunoSEQ was used, and it was run at survey level. The protocol was immunoSEQ multiplex PCR, while the TCRdb copy is restricted to in-frame clones and leaves out a portion. The sample lists under 8,500 clones, roughly two thirds occurring once. Every HIV-positive participant received treatment in the United States. Every specimen held between roughly 0.85-10 million cryopreserved PBMC. These were thawed and washed before DNA extraction.

V usage is TRBV7-3 and J usage is TRBJ2-7; the match to TRBD2 covers 8 bases. This sequence originates from a man in his forties or fifties with HIV. Source: unsorted PBMCs, taken 0.2 years after starting antiretroviral therapy. The CDR3 DNA reads as TGTGCCAGCAGCCCCACGGGGGGGGGCAGTGAGCAGTACTTC. It encodes CASSPTGGGSEQYF. The variable domain in full, with the rest retrieved from reference TRBV7-3 and TRBJ2-7, is GAGVSQTPSNKVTEKGKYVELRCDPISGHTALYWYRQSLGQGPEFLIYFQGTGAADDSGLPNDRFFAVRPEGSVSTLKIQRTERGDSAVYLCASSPTGGGSEQYFGPGTRLTVT.